The TCR beta chain described here comes from a study of tissue T cells after allogeneic stem cell transplantation. The CDR3 has 15 amino acids. V was cut by 5 bases and J by 2 bases, with 14 bases left in between. Germline V gene data show CDR1 as LNHNV and CDR2 as YYDKDF (reference sequence). Only a few counts were recorded for this clone. Profiling relied on immunoSEQ multiplex PCR, and the TCRdb table lists in-frame clones only, not all of them. The repertoire holds several thousand clones, with 65% to 80% as singletons. The TCR was taken from a woman aged 18 to 49 with breast cancer. The material was tissue from the rectum, obtained at autopsy. This chain uses TRBV15 with TRBJ2-3, with D possibly being TRBD1 (5 bases). CDR3 bases: TGTGCCACCAGCTTAACGACACAGGACACAGATACGCAGTATTTT. Its protein is CATSLTTQDTDTQYF.